The rows below give T cell receptor beta chains drawn from one sample of a study of blood T cell repertoires in COVID-19. The table came from immunoSEQ multiplex PCR; TCRdb's copy has only in-frame clones and leaves some out. The sample has around 100,000 clones, more than 80% seen once. Specimen: peripheral blood. All receptors derive from a human donor in a cohort sampled during active COVID-19. Each CDR3 is given with its conserved first and last residue. The order of the fields is D gene, J gene, clone size, V gene, CDR3 protein, CDR3 DNA. The D gene is left open where the match is weak. Not every row has a clone size; where given, it reads once, few, many or a size class.

>TRBD1|TRBJ2-7|.|TRBV12-3/TRBV12-4
CASSPGQGYEQYF
TGTGCCAGCAGTCCGGGACAGGGATACGAGCAGTACTTC
>.|TRBJ2-3|.|TRBV19
CASSTSTGSTDTQYF
TGTGCCAGTAGTACCTCGACAGGTAGCACAGATACGCAGTATTTT
>.|TRBJ2-4|.|TRBV19
CASSHGTIAKNIQYF
TGTGCCAGTAGCCATGGGACAATAGCCAAAAACATTCAGTACTTC
>TRBD2|TRBJ2-5|.|TRBV3-1/TRBV3-2
CASSLEAGGGETQYF
TGTGCCAGCAGCCTCGAAGCGGGGGGGGGAGAGACCCAGTACTTC
>TRBD2|TRBJ2-5|.|TRBV3-1/TRBV3-2
CASSQRGLAGEETQYF
TGTGCCAGCAGCCAACGAGGCCTAGCGGGGGAAGAGACCCAGTACTTC
>.|TRBJ2-7|few|TRBV11-3
CASSLDYIASYEQYF
TGTGCCAGCAGCTTAGATTACATTGCCTCCTACGAGCAGTACTTC
>.|TRBJ1-2|.|TRBV7-9
CASSLDGGGLGYTF
TGTGCCAGCAGCTTAGATGGGGGCGGATTAGGCTACACCTTC
>.|TRBJ2-1|once|TRBV10-3
CAISERTYNEQFF
TGTGCCATCAGTGAGAGGACTTACAATGAGCAGTTCTTC
>.|TRBJ2-7|.|TRBV21-1
CASSKGQGHYEQYF
TGTGCCAGCAGCAAAGGACAGGGACACTACGAGCAGTACTTC
>TRBD2|TRBJ2-3|.|TRBV7-2
CASSTQRGTSTDTQYF
TGTGCCAGCAGCACACAGCGGGGGACTAGCACAGATACGCAGTATTTT
>.|TRBJ1-1|.|TRBV11-1
CASSLWDGRGTEAFF
TGTGCCAGCAGCTTATGGGACGGGCGGGGCACTGAAGCTTTCTTT
>TRBD2|TRBJ2-3|.|TRBV4-2
CASSQEPSGASTDTQYF
TGTGCCAGCAGCCAAGAACCTAGCGGGGCCAGCACAGATACGCAGTATTTT
>.|TRBJ1-1|.|TRBV7-2
CASSLVSSAEAFF
TGTGCCAGCAGCTTAGTTAGTAGCGCTGAAGCTTTCTTT
>TRBD2|TRBJ2-1|.|TRBV9
CASSLAGGYNEQFF
TGTGCCAGCAGTCTAGCGGGGGGGTACAATGAGCAGTTCTTC
>.|TRBJ2-1|.|TRBV5-1
CASSVQAGPSYNEQFF
TGCGCCAGCAGCGTCCAGGCGGGGCCCTCCTACAATGAGCAGTTCTTC
>.|TRBJ2-5|.|TRBV15
CATSKDAGAGAFQETQYF
TGTGCCACCAGCAAAGACGCCGGGGCGGGGGCCTTCCAAGAGACCCAGTACTTC
>.|TRBJ2-4|few|TRBV6-2/TRBV6-3
CASSPNRRENIQYF
TGTGCCAGCAGCCCCAACAGGAGGGAAAACATTCAGTACTTC
>.|TRBJ1-6|.|TRBV30
CAWAPFFGSPLHF
TGTGCCTGGGCCCCTTTTTTCGGTTCACCCCTCCACTTT
>TRBD2|TRBJ2-1|.|TRBV6-5
CASRPPGLEYNEQFF
TGTGCCAGCAGACCCCCTGGACTAGAGTACAATGAGCAGTTCTTC
>.|TRBJ1-2|.|TRBV20-1
CSASRAQGYGYTF
TGCAGTGCTAGTCGGGCGCAGGGCTATGGCTACACCTTC
>TRBD1|TRBJ2-5|.|TRBV15
CATSVDRGQETQYF
TGTGCCACCAGCGTCGACAGGGGGCAAGAGACCCAGTACTTC
>.|TRBJ1-2|.|TRBV30
CAWSVGSGGNGYTF
TGTGCCTGGAGTGTGGGTTCCGGAGGCAATGGCTACACCTTC
>TRBD1|TRBJ1-2|few|TRBV5-4
CASSLLLDRGSRGYTF
TGTGCCAGCAGCTTGTTACTGGACAGGGGTTCACGTGGCTACACCTTC
>.|TRBJ2-6|.|TRBV11-2
CASSLLPGRGAGANVLTF
TGTGCCAGCAGCTTATTACCAGGCAGGGGGGCTGGGGCCAACGTCCTGACTTTC
>.|TRBJ1-6|.|TRBV6-2/TRBV6-3
CASSSYGWGQSSPLHF
TGTGCCAGCAGTTCCTACGGATGGGGGCAGAGTTCACCCCTCCACTTT
>.|TRBJ1-5|few|TRBV5-1
CASSLGYGGGQPQHF
TGCGCCAGCAGCTTGGGTTACGGCGGCGGTCAGCCCCAGCATTTT
>TRBD1|TRBJ1-4|.|TRBV4-1
CASSQGRTGRHHDSVLFF
TGCGCCAGCAGCCAAGGAAGGACAGGGCGTCACCATGACTCGGTGCTGTTTTTT
>TRBD2|TRBJ2-7|.|TRBV5-4
CASSSRGGSYEQYF
TGTGCCAGCAGCTCCCGGGGGGGGTCCTACGAGCAGTACTTC
>TRBD1|TRBJ2-7|.|TRBV7-9
CASADPGGLDEQYF
TGTGCCAGCGCCGACCCAGGGGGCTTGGACGAGCAGTACTTC
>TRBD2|TRBJ2-3|.|TRBV9
CASSVVPGGRGDTQYF
TGTGCCAGCAGCGTAGTCCCGGGGGGGCGTGGAGATACGCAGTATTTT
>TRBD1|TRBJ1-6|.|TRBV7-9
CASTKGQDNSPLHF
TGTGCCAGCACTAAGGGACAGGATAATTCACCCCTCCACTTT
>.|TRBJ2-5|.|TRBV11-3
CASSLQPETQYF
TGTGCCAGCAGCCTACAGCCCGAGACCCAGTACTTC
>.|TRBJ1-3|.|TRBV5-5
CASSLTRVSGNTIYF
TGTGCCAGCAGCTTGACGCGCGTCTCTGGAAACACCATATATTTT
>.|TRBJ1-2|.|TRBV3-1/TRBV3-2
CASSQVEQSNYGYTF
TGTGCCAGCAGCCAAGTCGAACAGAGCAACTATGGCTACACCTTC
>.|TRBJ2-3|.|TRBV27
CASSWSRVDTQYF
TGTGCCAGCAGTTGGTCTCGGGTAGATACGCAGTATTTT
>.|TRBJ2-7|.|TRBV30
CAWSVGLPQYF
TGTGCCTGGAGTGTAGGACTGCCCCAGTACTTC
>.|TRBJ1-5|.|TRBV10-3
CAISGGFRQPQHF
TGTGCCATCAGTGGAGGATTTAGACAGCCCCAGCATTTT